The 3 T cell receptor beta chains reported below all come from one sample, sequenced in a study of cytomegalovirus exposure and HLA in healthy donors. PCR was performed using 60 Vbeta and 13 Jbeta primers. Sequencing was performed with immunoSEQ multiplex PCR; in TCRdb, only in-frame clones are kept and a portion is missing. This sample has roughly 160,000 clones, with 80% found just once. Source material: PBMCs. These receptors came from a man aged 18-30 years in good health and CMV-seropositive.

The V call is TRBV27, the J call TRBJ2-7, with 12 bases matching TRBD2. The CDR3 has 14 residues. Germline assignment: CDR1 MNHEY and CDR2 SMNVEV (reference sequence). With V trimmed by 6 bases and J by 9 bases, 9 bases remained unmatched. CDR3 sequence: CASRLTSGSFGQYF. DNA for the CDR3: TGTGCCAGCAGACTGACTAGCGGGAGTTTTGGGCAGTACTTC.

J is TRBJ1-1 and V is TRBV7-9; 7 nucleotides line up with TRBD1. V shed 6 bases, J shed 10 bases, and the junction held 11 bases outside the gene matches. The CDR3 consists of 13 residues. Germline V gives CDR1 SEHNR, CDR2 FQNEAQ (reference sequence). Here the CDR3 DNA reads TGTGCCAGCAGGCCCCTCGTCAGGGACAGAGCTTTCTTT. This translates into CASRPLVRDRAFF.

The rearrangement joins TRBV4-3 to TRBJ1-4; D is uncertain. Germline V gives CDR1 LGHNA, CDR2 YSLEER. This CDR3 has 19 amino acids. With 0 bases removed from V and 0 bases from J, the gap between germline ends came to 17 bases. The CDR3 here is CASSQDFTSAGATNEKLFF. For the CDR3, the DNA is TGCGCCAGCAGCCAAGATTTTACTTCAGCAGGTGCAACTAATGAAAAACTGTTTTTT.